The T cell receptor beta chain described here comes from a study of PD-1 blockade in classical Hodgkin lymphoma. Time point here: newly diagnosed, previously untreated cHL patient sample. With magnetic negative selection, CD4+ T cells were purified from PBMCs that had been thawed. Only in-frame clones appear in the TCRdb table, and some are missing; sequencing was by immunoSEQ multiplex PCR. The sample carries approximately 35,000 clones, roughly 91% recorded once. V lost 1 base, J lost 6 bases, and 7 bases lay in between. CDR1 and CDR2 from the germline V gene are MNHNS and SASEGT. There are 14 residues in the CDR3.

The TCR originated in a human donor with classical Hodgkin lymphoma. V gene TRBV6-1 combines with J gene TRBJ1-6; D possibly corresponds to TRBD1 (5 bases). Specimen: CD4+ T cells from blood. In DNA form, the CDR3 reads TGTGCCAGCAGTGAAGGGGGGGGTAATTCACCCCTCCACTTT. Protein product: CASSEGGGNSPLHF.